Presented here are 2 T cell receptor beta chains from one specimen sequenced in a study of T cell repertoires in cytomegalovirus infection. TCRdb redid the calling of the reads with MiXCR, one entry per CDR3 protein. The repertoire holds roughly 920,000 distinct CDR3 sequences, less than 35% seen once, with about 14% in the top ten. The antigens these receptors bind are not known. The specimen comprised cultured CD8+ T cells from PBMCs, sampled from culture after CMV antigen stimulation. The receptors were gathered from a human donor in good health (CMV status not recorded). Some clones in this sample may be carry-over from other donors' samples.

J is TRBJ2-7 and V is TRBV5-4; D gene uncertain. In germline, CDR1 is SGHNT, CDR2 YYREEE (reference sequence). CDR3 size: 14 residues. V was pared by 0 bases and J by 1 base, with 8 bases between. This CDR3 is CASSLASPSYEQYV. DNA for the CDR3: TGTGCCAGCAGCTTGGCGTCCCCATCCTACGAGCAGTACGTC.

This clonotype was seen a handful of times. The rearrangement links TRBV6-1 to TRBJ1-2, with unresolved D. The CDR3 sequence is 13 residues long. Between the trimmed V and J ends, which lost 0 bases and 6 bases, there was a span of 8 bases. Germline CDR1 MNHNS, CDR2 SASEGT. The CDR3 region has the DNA TGTGCCAGCAGTGAAGCGCCTGGCCATGGCTACACCTTC. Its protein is CASSEAPGHGYTF.